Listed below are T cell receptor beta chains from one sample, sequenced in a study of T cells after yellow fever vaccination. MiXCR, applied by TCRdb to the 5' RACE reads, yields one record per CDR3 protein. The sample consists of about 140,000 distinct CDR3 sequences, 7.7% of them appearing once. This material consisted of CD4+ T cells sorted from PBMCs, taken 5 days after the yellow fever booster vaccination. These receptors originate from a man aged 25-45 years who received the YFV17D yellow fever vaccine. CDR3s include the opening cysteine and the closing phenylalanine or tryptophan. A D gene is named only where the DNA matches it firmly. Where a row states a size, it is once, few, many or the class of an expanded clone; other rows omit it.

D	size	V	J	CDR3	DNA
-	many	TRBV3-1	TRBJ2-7	CASRGGYEQYF	TGTGCCAGCAGAGGGGGATACGAGCAGTACTTC
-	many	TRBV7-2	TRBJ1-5	CASSLPPKPQHF	TGTGCCAGCAGCTTACCCCCAAAACCCCAGCATTTT
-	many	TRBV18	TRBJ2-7	CASSQGREEQYF	TGTGCCAGCTCACAGGGTCGGGAGGAGCAGTACTTC
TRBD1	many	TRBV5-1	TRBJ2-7	CASSSTGYSEQYF	TGCGCCAGCAGCTCGACAGGGTACTCCGAGCAGTACTTC
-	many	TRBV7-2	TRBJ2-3	CASSPGQTTDTQYF	TGTGCCAGCAGCCCCGGCCAGACTACAGATACGCAGTATTTT
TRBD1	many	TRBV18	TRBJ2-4	CASSPTGGAVKNIQYF	TGTGCCAGCTCCCCTACAGGGGGCGCGGTCAAAAACATTCAGTACTTC
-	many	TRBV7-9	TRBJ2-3	CASKRAEDTDTQYF	TGTGCCAGCAAGAGGGCGGAAGACACAGATACGCAGTATTTT
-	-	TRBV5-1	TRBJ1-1	CASSFDPNTEAFF	TGCGCCAGCAGCTTTGATCCGAACACTGAAGCTTTCTTT
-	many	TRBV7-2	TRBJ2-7	CASSPSQGAGPLEYF	TGTGCCAGCAGCCCAAGCCAGGGTGCGGGCCCACTGGAGTACTTC
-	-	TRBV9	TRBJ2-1	CASSVGGSSVDNEQFF	TGTGCCAGCAGCGTGGGGGGATCTAGCGTCGACAATGAGCAGTTCTTC
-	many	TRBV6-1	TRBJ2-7	CASSEVRLEQYF	TGTGCCAGCAGTGAAGTTCGCCTCGAACAGTACTTC
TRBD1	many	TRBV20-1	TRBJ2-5	CSARRRQGAQTQYF	TGCAGTGCTAGGAGAAGACAGGGGGCTCAGACCCAGTACTTC
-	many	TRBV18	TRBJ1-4	CASSPGATNEKLFF	TGTGCCAGCTCCCCGGGAGCAACTAATGAAAAACTGTTTTTT
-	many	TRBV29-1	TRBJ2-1	CSVEFRRVITYNEQFF	TGCAGCGTTGAATTCCGGCGGGTCATCACCTACAATGAGCAGTTCTTC
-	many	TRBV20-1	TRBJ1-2	CSANTDPYGYTF	TGCAGTGCTAACACAGATCCCTATGGCTACACCTTC
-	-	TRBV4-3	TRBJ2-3	CASSQQNTQVDTQYF	TGCGCCAGCAGCCAACAAAACACCCAAGTGGATACGCAGTATTTT
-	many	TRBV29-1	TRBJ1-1	CSVEDPRGAFF	TGCAGCGTTGAAGATCCCAGAGGAGCTTTCTTT
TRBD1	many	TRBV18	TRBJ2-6	CASSRPGQAVYGANVLTF	TGTGCCAGCTCACGGCCGGGACAGGCGGTCTACGGGGCCAACGTCCTGACTTTC
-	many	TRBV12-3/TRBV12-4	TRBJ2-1	CASSLIRGANEQFF	TGTGCCAGCAGTTTGATTCGGGGGGCTAATGAGCAGTTCTTC
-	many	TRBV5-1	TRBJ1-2	CASSGVGGQSYGYTF	TGCGCCAGCAGCGGTGTGGGGGGCCAGAGCTATGGCTACACCTTC
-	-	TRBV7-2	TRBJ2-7	CASSITGTLYEQYF	TGTGCCAGCAGCATCACCGGGACGCTCTACGAGCAGTACTTC
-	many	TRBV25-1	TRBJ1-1	CASTFQGGLNTEAFF	TGTGCCAGCACCTTCCAGGGAGGTTTGAACACTGAAGCTTTCTTT
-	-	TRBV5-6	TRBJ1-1	CASSLLAGNSREAFF	TGTGCCAGCAGCTTGTTGGCAGGGAACTCCCGTGAAGCTTTCTTT
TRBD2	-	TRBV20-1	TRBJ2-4	CCARDHGGGYGKNIQYF	TGCTGTGCTAGAGATCACGGCGGGGGGTATGGCAAAAACATTCAGTACTTC
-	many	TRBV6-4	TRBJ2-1	CASSPAGGRHEQFF	TGTGCCAGCAGTCCAGCTGGGGGGAGGCATGAGCAGTTCTTC
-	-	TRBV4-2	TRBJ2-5	CASSGRIVGQETQYF	TGTGCCAGCAGCGGCCGGATAGTAGGCCAAGAGACCCAGTACTTC
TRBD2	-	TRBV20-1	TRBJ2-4	CCARDSAVAGAQNIQYF	TGCTGTGCTAGAGATAGCGCGGTAGCGGGCGCCCAAAACATTCAGTACTTC
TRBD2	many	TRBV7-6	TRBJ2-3	CASSLGGRGTDTQYF	TGTGCCAGCAGCTTAGGCGGGAGAGGGACAGATACGCAGTATTTT
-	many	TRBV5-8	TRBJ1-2	CASSTPDSYGYTF	TGTGCCAGCAGCACCCCGGACAGCTATGGCTACACCTTC
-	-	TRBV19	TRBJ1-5	CASSSQDGLRNQPQHF	TGTGCCAGTAGTTCCCAGGACGGCCTTCGCAATCAGCCCCAGCATTTT
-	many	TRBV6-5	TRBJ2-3	CASSPGTRWYF	TGTGCCAGCAGCCCGGGGACAAGATGGTATTTT
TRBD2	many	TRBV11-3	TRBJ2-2	CASSLGTSGTGELFF	TGTGCCAGCAGCTTGGGGACTAGCGGGACCGGGGAGCTGTTTTTT
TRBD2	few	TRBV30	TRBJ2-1	CAWSGGGSEQFF	TGTGCCTGGAGTGGGGGGGGGAGTGAGCAGTTCTTC
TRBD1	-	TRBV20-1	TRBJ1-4	CSARTGGVEKLFF	TGCAGTGCCCGGACAGGGGGCGTTGAAAAACTGTTTTTT
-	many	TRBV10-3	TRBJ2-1	CAIKGIENEQFF	TGTGCCATCAAGGGGATCGAAAATGAGCAGTTCTTC
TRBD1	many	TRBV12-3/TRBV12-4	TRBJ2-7	CASRGQGAEQYF	TGTGCCAGCAGGGGACAGGGGGCCGAGCAGTACTTC
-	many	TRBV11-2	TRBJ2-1	CASSRGGLEQFF	TGTGCCAGCAGCCGTGGGGGCCTTGAGCAGTTCTTC
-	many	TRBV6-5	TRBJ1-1	CASRLTGNTEAFF	TGTGCCAGCAGGTTGACAGGGAACACTGAAGCTTTCTTT
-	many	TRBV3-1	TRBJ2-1	CASSQEIVVNEQFF	TGTGCCAGCAGCCAAGAGATCGTGGTGAATGAGCAGTTCTTC
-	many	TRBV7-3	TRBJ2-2	CASSLIPTTYTGELFF	TGTGCCAGCAGCTTAATTCCTACTACTTACACCGGGGAGCTGTTTTTT